The 3 T cell receptor beta chains given below trace back to one sample, sequenced in a study of blood T cell repertoires in COVID-19 (dated by TCRdb to 2019 to 2021). Library method: the immunoSEQ multiplex PCR assay. TCRdb retrieved this table from immuneACCESS and kept in-frame rearrangements only. Not all clones are present; in checked studies, unresolved V genes account for under half, and no reason is known for the remainder. This sample has about 190,000 clones in its table, and around 80% of those were observed once. The ten largest clones take up 2.8% of the sample. What was sequenced was peripheral blood. These receptors originate from a woman older than 75 with active or convalescent COVID-19.

The chain is built from TRBV10-1 and TRBJ2-2, with TRBD2 identical over 15 bases. The CDR3 totals 17 residues. V lost 6 bases to trimming and J lost 5 bases; unmatched junction nucleotides: 7. Germline CDR1 is WNHNN and CDR2 is SYGVQD (reference sequence). The DNA of the CDR3 is TGCGCCAGCAGCCCCGGACTAGCGGGGGGGCGAACCGGGGAGCTGTTTTTT. Translation gives CASSPGLAGGRTGELFF.

The chain links TRBV3-1 (or the pseudogene TRBV3-2) to TRBJ2-2, with a weak D call TRBD1 (5 bases). Trimming cost V 4 bases and J 1 base, with 10 bases left between them. Germline loops: CDR1 LGHDT, CDR2 YNNKEL (reference sequence). This CDR3 is built from 15 residues. The CDR3 DNA reads TGTGCCAGCAGCCGTGACAGAATGAACACCGGGGAGCTGTTTTTT. Translation gives CASSRDRMNTGELFF.

This sequence joins TRBV4-2 and TRBJ2-3, with TRBD2 matching 8 bases. Germline CDR1 is LGHNA and CDR2 is YNFKEQ. The CDR3 length is 15 residues. The V and J ends lost 4 bases and 5 bases, in that order; junction bases with no gene match: 8. The CDR3 loop reads CASSLGTSAEDTQYF. The CDR3 nucleotides are TGTGCCAGCAGCCTCGGGACTAGTGCTGAAGATACGCAGTATTTT.